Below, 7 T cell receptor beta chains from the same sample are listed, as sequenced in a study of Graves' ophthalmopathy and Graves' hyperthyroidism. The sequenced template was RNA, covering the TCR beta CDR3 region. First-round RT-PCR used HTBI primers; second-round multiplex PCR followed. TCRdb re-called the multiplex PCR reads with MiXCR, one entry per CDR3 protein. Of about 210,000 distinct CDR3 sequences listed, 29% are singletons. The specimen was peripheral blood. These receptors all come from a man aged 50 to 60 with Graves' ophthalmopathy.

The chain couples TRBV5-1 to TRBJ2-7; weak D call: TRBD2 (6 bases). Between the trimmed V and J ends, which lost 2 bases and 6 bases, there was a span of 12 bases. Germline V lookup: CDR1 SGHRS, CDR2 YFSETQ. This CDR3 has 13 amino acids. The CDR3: CASSFRPEGEQYF. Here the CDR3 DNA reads TGCGCCAGCAGCTTTCGACCGGAGGGCGAGCAGTACTTC. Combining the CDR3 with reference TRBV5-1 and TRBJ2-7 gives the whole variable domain KAGVTQTPRYLIKTRGQQVTLSCSPISGHRSVSWYQQTPGQGLQFLFEYFSETQRNKGNFPGRFSGRQFSNSRSEMNVSTLELGDSALYLCASSFRPEGEQYFGPGTRLTVT.

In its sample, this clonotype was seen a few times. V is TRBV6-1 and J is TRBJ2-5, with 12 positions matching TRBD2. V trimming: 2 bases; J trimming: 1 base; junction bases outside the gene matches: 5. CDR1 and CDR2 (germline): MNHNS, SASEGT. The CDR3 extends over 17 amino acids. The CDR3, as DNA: TGTGCCAGCAGTGAACTGACTAGCGGGAGTGGCCAAGAGACCCAGTACTTC. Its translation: CASSELTSGSGQETQYF.

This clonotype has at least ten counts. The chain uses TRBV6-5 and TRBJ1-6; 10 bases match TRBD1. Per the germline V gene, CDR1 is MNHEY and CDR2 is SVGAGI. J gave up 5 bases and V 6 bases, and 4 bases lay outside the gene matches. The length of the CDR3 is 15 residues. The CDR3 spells CASRRQGADNSPLHF. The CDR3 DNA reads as TGTGCCAGCAGACGACAGGGGGCGGATAATTCACCCCTCCACTTT.

The CDR3: CASSPREESGELFF. The DNA for the CDR3 is TGTGCCAGCAGCCCCAGGGAAGAGTCCGGGGAGCTGTTTTTT. The chain employs TRBV7-8 and TRBJ2-2; possible D gene TRBD1, 5 bases. Germline assignment: CDR1 SGHVS and CDR2 FQNEAQ. V lost 5 bases, J lost 6 bases, and 13 bases lay in between. The length of the CDR3 is 14 residues.

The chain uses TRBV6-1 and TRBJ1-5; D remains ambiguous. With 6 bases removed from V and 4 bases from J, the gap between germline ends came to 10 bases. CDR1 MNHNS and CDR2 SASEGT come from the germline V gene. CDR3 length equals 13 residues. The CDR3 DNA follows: TGTGCCAGCAGGGCCACCCCAAATCAGCCCCAGCATTTT. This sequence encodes CASRATPNQPQHF.

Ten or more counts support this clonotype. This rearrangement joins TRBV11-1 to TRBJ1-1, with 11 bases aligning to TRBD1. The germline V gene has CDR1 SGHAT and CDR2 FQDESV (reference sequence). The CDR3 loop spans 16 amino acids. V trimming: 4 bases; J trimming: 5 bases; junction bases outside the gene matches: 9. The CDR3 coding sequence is TGTGCCAGCAGCTCCCGGACAGGGGGCGGGCGGACTGAAGCTTTCTTT. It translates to CASSSRTGGGRTEAFF.

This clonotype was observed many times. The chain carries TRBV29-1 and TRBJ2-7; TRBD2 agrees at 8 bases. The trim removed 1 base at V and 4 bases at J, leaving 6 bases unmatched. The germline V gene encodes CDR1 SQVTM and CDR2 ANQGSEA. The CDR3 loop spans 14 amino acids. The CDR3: CSVEAGGASYEQYF. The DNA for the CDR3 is TGCAGCGTTGAAGCCGGGGGGGCCTCTTACGAGCAGTACTTC.